This TCR beta chain was observed in a study of blood T cell repertoires in COVID-19. The overall study: Spain, Italy and the United States supplied samples that represented acute and convalescent COVID-19.

CDR3 size: 14 residues. The V gene lost 0 bases and the J gene lost 3 bases, with 11 bases spanning the gap. The germline CDR1 and CDR2 sequences are SQVTM and ANQGSEA. Profiled with immunoSEQ multiplex PCR; TCRdb holds only in-frame clones, not every one. This table has 120,000 to 150,000 clones, roughly four fifths appearing once. This TCR was sampled from a human donor in a cohort sampled during active COVID-19. The sample consisted of peripheral blood. The rearrangement uses TRBV29-1 and TRBJ2-5; a weak D match, TRBD1 (8 bases). The CDR3 nucleotides read TGCAGCGTTGAAGAACAGGGGGGGGAAGAGACCCAGTACTTC. Its protein product is CSVEEQGGEETQYF.